The next 23 T cell receptor beta chains were all read from a single sample in a study of T cell responses to AZD1222 COVID-19 vaccine. Generated by immunoSEQ multiplex PCR, the TCRdb table keeps only in-frame clones and is missing some. Of more than 100,000 clones listed, 75% to 90% are singletons. The source material was peripheral blood, sampled on day 0 of AZD1222 vaccination. These receptors came from an adult in good health.

The chain couples TRBV6-4 to TRBJ2-5; 14 bases are a match to TRBD2. V shed 7 bases and J 2 bases; nucleotides not matched to a gene: 12. Germline lookup yields CDR1 MRHNA and CDR2 SNTAGT. The CDR3 is 18 residues long. In DNA, the CDR3 is TGTGCCAGCAAACCGGACCAGGGACTAGCGGGGGTGCAAGAGACCCAGTACTTC. Protein: CASKPDQGLAGVQETQYF.

V gene TRBV19 combines with J gene TRBJ1-5; D gene ambiguous. Trimming removed 3 bases at V and 3 bases at J, with 15 bases between. Germline CDR1 reads LNHDA; CDR2 reads SQIVND (reference sequence). The CDR3 extends over 16 amino acids. For the CDR3, the DNA is TGTGCCAGTAGTATGTCTCGGAGAGTAGACAATCAGCCCCAGCATTTT. Amino acid sequence: CASSMSRRVDNQPQHF. Complete variable domain (other parts from reference TRBV19 and TRBJ1-5): DGGITQSPKYLFRKEGQNVTLSCEQNLNHDAMYWYRQDPGQGLRLIYYSQIVNDFQKGDIAEGYSVSREKKESFPLTVTSAQKNPTAFYLCASSMSRRVDNQPQHFGDGTRLSIL.

This clone was seen more than once but under ten times. The gene calls are TRBV4-1 and TRBJ2-7, with 7 positions matching TRBD1. CDR3 length: 15 amino acids. Germline V CDR1 and CDR2: MGHRA, YSYEKL. J gave up 2 bases and V 0 bases, and 4 bases lay outside the gene matches. This CDR3 reads CASSQEGTATYEQYF. The DNA of the CDR3 is TGCGCCAGCAGCCAAGAAGGGACAGCAACCTACGAGCAGTACTTC.

Regarding this clone: Other DNA sequences in the same sample also yield this CDR3. This rearrangement joins TRBV27 to TRBJ2-1; TRBD2 might be the D (5 bases). Trimming took off 3 bases at V and 7 bases at J, with 7 bases between the two ends. The CDR3 spans 12 residues. Germline lookup yields CDR1 MNHEY and CDR2 SMNVEV (reference sequence). CDR3 in DNA: TGTGCCAGCAGTTTTCGCGGGAATGAGCAGTTCTTC. It encodes CASSFRGNEQFF.

The chain uses TRBV19 and TRBJ2-1; no firm D call. This CDR3 is built from 16 residues. Germline loops: CDR1 LNHDA, CDR2 SQIVND (reference sequence). Trimming shortened V by 1 base and J by 5 bases, and 15 bases separated the two germline ends. This chain's CDR3 is CASSIGGSGQNNEQFF. The CDR3 DNA follows: TGTGCCAGTAGTATAGGAGGAAGTGGGCAGAACAATGAGCAGTTCTTC.

The chain is built from TRBV3-1 (or the pseudogene TRBV3-2) and TRBJ1-1, with D hard to call. V was cut by 4 bases and J by 7 bases, with 13 bases left in between. CDR3 size: 13 residues. Germline V CDR1 and CDR2: LGHDT, YNNKEL (reference sequence). This CDR3 reads CASSPAPGDEAFF. DNA for the CDR3: TGTGCCAGCAGCCCGGCCCCCGGGGATGAAGCTTTCTTT.

This clone was detected only once. The chain employs TRBV5-1 and TRBJ2-1; 13 bases line up with TRBD2. The germline V gene has CDR1 SGHRS and CDR2 YFSETQ. The CDR3 extends over 15 amino acids. V lost 2 bases, J lost 7 bases, and 3 bases stayed unmatched. The CDR3 DNA sequence: TGCGCCAGCAGCTTACTAGCGGGGGGGCCGAATGAGCAGTTCTTC. It translates to CASSLLAGGPNEQFF.

The chain links TRBV28 to TRBJ2-7, with a possible D match to TRBD2 (6 bases). This CDR3 has 12 residues. Deletions cut 7 bases from V and 5 bases from J, with 12 bases between. Per the germline V gene, CDR1 is MDHEN and CDR2 is SYDVKM. DNA for the CDR3: TGTGCCAGCACCCTGGGACTCCACGAGCAGTACTTC. As protein: CASTLGLHEQYF. The whole variable domain, filled in from reference TRBV28 and TRBJ2-7, reads DVKVTQSSRYLVKRTGEKVFLECVQDMDHENMFWYRQDPGLGLRLIYFSYDVKMKEKGDIPEGYSVSREKKERFSLILESASTNQTSMYLCASTLGLHEQYFGPGTRLTVT.

The rearrangement links TRBV5-1 to TRBJ2-3; 7 bases match TRBD1. The CDR3 runs to 15 residues. V lost 1 base to trimming and J lost 1 base; unmatched junction nucleotides: 3. Germline V gene sequence: CDR1 SGHRS, CDR2 YFSETQ. This CDR3 is CASSLTGVGTDTQYF. In DNA, the CDR3 is TGCGCCAGCAGCTTGACAGGGGTAGGCACAGATACGCAGTATTTT.

V and J are TRBV3-1 (or the pseudogene TRBV3-2) and TRBJ2-3; D is undetermined. Germline V gene lookup returns CDR1 LGHDT and CDR2 YNNKEL (reference sequence). V shed 1 base and J shed 4 bases, with 12 bases lying between them. The CDR3 length is 15 residues. The CDR3, as DNA: TGTGCCAGCAGCCAAGTAGGGCTCTCCCCAGATACGCAGTATTTT. Encoded protein: CASSQVGLSPDTQYF.

V and J are TRBV2 and TRBJ2-7; D remains unclear. Trimming cost V 6 bases and J 0 bases, with 6 bases left between them. Germline assignment: CDR1 SNHLY and CDR2 FYNNEI. This CDR3 is 12 amino acids long. In nucleotides, the CDR3 is TGTGCCAGCAGCCCGGTCTCCTACGAGCAGTACTTC. Its translation: CASSPVSYEQYF.

J is TRBJ2-3 and V is TRBV5-1, with TRBD1 matching over 9 bases. V shed 4 bases, J shed 5 bases, and the junction held 11 bases outside the gene matches. The CDR3 is 16 amino acids. Germline CDR1 and CDR2: SGHRS and YFSETQ. The CDR3 bases are TGCGCCAGCAGCCTCGGGACAGGGTATGATATAGATACGCAGTATTTT. Encoded protein: CASSLGTGYDIDTQYF. Full variable domain (outside the CDR3, taken from reference TRBV5-1 and TRBJ2-3): KAGVTQTPRYLIKTRGQQVTLSCSPISGHRSVSWYQQTPGQGLQFLFEYFSETQRNKGNFPGRFSGRQFSNSRSEMNVSTLELGDSALYLCASSLGTGYDIDTQYFGPGTRLTVL.

The rearrangement joins TRBV5-1 to TRBJ2-7; maybe TRBD2 (6 bases). The CDR3 length is 13 residues. V shed 3 bases and J shed 6 bases, with 13 bases lying between them. CDR1 is SGHRS, CDR2 YFSETQ, per germline. In DNA form, the CDR3 reads TGCGCCAGCAGCTGGGGAGGAGGGCGCGAGCAGTACTTC. This gives the protein CASSWGGGREQYF.

The gene calls are TRBV12-3 or TRBV12-4 and TRBJ1-2; D unclear. Trimming stripped 4 bases from V and 8 bases from J, with 11 bases between. This CDR3 is 12 amino acids long. The DNA for the CDR3 is TGTGCCAGCAGTTCGGCTACTGTGGGCTACACCTTC. Protein sequence: CASSSATVGYTF.

The chain employs TRBV27 and TRBJ1-5; no clear D. The V gene's germline CDR1 is MNHEY and CDR2 SMNVEV (reference sequence). CDR3 length equals 12 residues. V was shortened by 5 bases and J by 4 bases, with 6 bases between the two germline ends. The CDR3 DNA is TGTGCCAGCAGTCCGAATAATCAGCCCCAGCATTTT. Its translation: CASSPNNQPQHF.

The CDR3 is CASSNHGGELNRELFF. The CDR3, as DNA: TGTGCCAGCAGCAACCACGGGGGGGAACTTAACCGGGAACTGTTTTTT. This rearrangement joins TRBV7-6 to TRBJ1-4; D is possibly TRBD1 (5 bases). Per germline, CDR1 SGHVS and CDR2 FNYEAQ. The length of the CDR3 is 16 residues. V was pared by 5 bases and J by 12 bases, with 25 bases between. The full variable domain, in which reference TRBV7-6 and TRBJ1-4 provide the parts outside the CDR3, is GAGVSQSPRYKVTKRGQDVALRCDPISGHVSLYWYRQALGQGPEFLTYFNYEAQQDKSGLPNDRFSAERPEGSISTLTIQRTEQRDSAMYRCASSNHGGELNRELFFGSGTQLSVL.

The J gene is TRBJ2-5, the V gene TRBV4-1; D tentatively fits TRBD1 or TRBD2 (7 bases each). The CDR3 is 15 residues long. V was trimmed by 4 bases and J by 5 bases, leaving 17 bases between them. CDR1 and CDR2 (germline): MGHRA, YSYEKL. CDR3 bases: TGCGCCAGCAGCCTTATGGGAGGGGGCCGGGAGACCCAGTACTTC. This gives the protein CASSLMGGGRETQYF.

The CDR3 loop reads CASSFMGLQETQYF. The CDR3 bases are TGCGCCAGCAGCTTCATGGGGCTTCAAGAGACCCAGTACTTC. The V gene is TRBV5-1, the J gene TRBJ2-5; a weak D match, TRBD1 (5 bases). The V gene lost 2 bases and the J gene lost 2 bases, with 10 bases spanning the gap. CDR1 and CDR2 (germline): SGHRS, YFSETQ. The CDR3 has 14 residues. Using reference TRBV5-1 and TRBJ2-5 for the parts outside the CDR3, the full variable domain is KAGVTQTPRYLIKTRGQQVTLSCSPISGHRSVSWYQQTPGQGLQFLFEYFSETQRNKGNFPGRFSGRQFSNSRSEMNVSTLELGDSALYLCASSFMGLQETQYFGPGTRLLVL.

V and J are TRBV6-5 and TRBJ2-7; either TRBD1 or TRBD2 may supply D (6 bases each). The germline V and J ends were trimmed by 8 bases and 4 bases, with 18 bases remaining between them. The length of the CDR3 is 14 residues. CDR1 and CDR2 from the germline V gene are MNHEY and SVGAGI. CDR3 in DNA: TGTGCCAGCCGGAAGGGGGGCCCCTTTTACGAGCAGTACTTC. Its translation is CASRKGGPFYEQYF.

The chain carries TRBV2 and TRBJ1-1, with 8 nucleotides matching TRBD1. V lost 5 bases, J lost 9 bases, and 8 bases stayed unmatched. The CDR3 is 13 amino acids. From germline, CDR1 is SNHLY and CDR2 FYNNEI. As DNA, the CDR3 is TGTGCCAGCAGTCTAAACGACAGGGGCCAAGCTTTCTTT. This codes for CASSLNDRGQAFF.

V usage is TRBV11-2 and J usage is TRBJ2-7; 8 bases align to TRBD2. Germline V lookup: CDR1 SGHAT, CDR2 FQNNGV. The V and J ends lost 4 bases and 0 bases, in that order; junction bases with no gene match: 8. CDR3 length: 16 amino acids. This CDR3 is CASSYEAGAFSYEQYF. The DNA of the CDR3 is TGTGCCAGCAGCTACGAAGCGGGGGCTTTCTCCTACGAGCAGTACTTC.

The chain couples TRBV7-2 to TRBJ2-2; D uncertain. This CDR3 contains 16 residues. The V gene's germline CDR1 is SGHTA and CDR2 FQGNSA. V shed 1 base and J shed 2 bases, with 11 bases lying between them. The CDR3 region has the DNA TGTGCCAGCAGCTTAGAACAGATTCTTAACACCGGGGAGCTGTTTTTT. Translation: CASSLEQILNTGELFF.

The V and J genes are TRBV29-1 and TRBJ1-2; unclear D gene. Germline loops: CDR1 SQVTM, CDR2 ANQGSEA. This CDR3 has 11 residues. Trimming shortened V by 3 bases and J by 0 bases, and 2 bases separated the two germline ends. The DNA of the CDR3 is TGCAGCGTTGATCCTAACTATGGCTACACCTTC. Translation: CSVDPNYGYTF.